This T cell receptor beta chain was retrieved from a study of blood T cell repertoires in COVID-19. Overall study: Spain, Italy and the United States supplied samples that represented acute and convalescent COVID-19.

Profiled with immunoSEQ multiplex PCR; TCRdb holds only in-frame clones, not every one. Counted here are roughly 200,000 clones, 65% to 90% occurring once; the ten biggest clones make up roughly 4.5%. Participants, roughly 18 to 100 years old, spanned more than 20 US areas. Within 2 weeks of study entry, exposed participants had contacted a PCR-confirmed or clinician-diagnosed COVID-19 case. V trimming: 6 bases; J trimming: 3 bases; junction bases outside the gene matches: 6. CDR3 length: 14 residues. Germline CDR1 reads KGHSH; CDR2 reads LQKENI. The sequenced sample consisted of PBMCs or T cells enriched from blood (not recorded which). The chain recombines TRBV18 with TRBJ1-1; 8 nucleotides agree with TRBD1. The TCR comes from a woman aged 25 to 45 who had been exposed to COVID-19. The CDR3 region is CASSYRGVDTEAFF. CDR3 nucleotide sequence: TGTGCCAGCTCGTACAGGGGGGTGGACACTGAAGCTTTCTTT. Full variable domain (missing parts from reference TRBV18 and TRBJ1-1): NAGVMQNPRHLVRRRGQEARLRCSPMKGHSHVYWYRQLPEEGLKFMVYLQKENIIDESGMPKERFSAEFPKEGPSILRIQQVVRGDSAAYFCASSYRGVDTEAFFGQGTRLTVV.